The 32 T cell receptor beta chains reported below all come from one sample, sequenced in a study of T cells in Graves' hyperthyroidism and ophthalmopathy. RNA transcripts were the template for amplifying TCR beta CDR3 regions. The study used the HTBI primer set for a first-round RT-PCR of the TCR CDR3. TCRdb reanalysed the multiplex PCR reads using MiXCR and keeps one entry per CDR3 protein. The sample lists 550,000 to 600,000 distinct CDR3 sequences, about a sixth seen once, with 15% to 20% in the top ten. Material for sequencing was blood. The receptors here all came from a woman aged 18-30 years with Graves' hyperthyroidism.

This clonotype was observed a handful of times. V usage is TRBV29-1 and J usage is TRBJ2-5, with TRBD1 matching 10 bases. The CDR3 loop spans 14 amino acids. Unmatched junction bases numbered 7, after V lost 5 bases and J lost 4 bases. Germline V gene data show CDR1 as SQVTM and CDR2 as ANQGSEA. CDR3 residues: CSVMVGQGRETQYF. The CDR3 DNA follows: TGCAGCGTTATGGTGGGACAGGGGCGAGAGACCCAGTACTTC.

Many counts were recorded for this clonotype. The chain combines TRBV7-2 with TRBJ2-1; possible D gene TRBD2, 8 bases. This CDR3 is built from 17 residues. Germline V CDR1 and CDR2: SGHTA, FQGNSA. V dropped 4 bases and J dropped 2 bases, with 18 bases sitting between them. The CDR3 reads CASSSPGGGTAYNEQFF. The DNA of the CDR3 is TGTGCCAGCAGCTCACCCGGCGGGGGGACAGCCTACAATGAGCAGTTCTTC.

V gene TRBV28 combines with J gene TRBJ2-7; 14 bases align to TRBD2. The length of the CDR3 is 17 residues. V dropped 5 bases and J dropped 4; count of bases not matched to a gene: 10. CDR1 and CDR2 (germline): MDHEN, SYDVKM. The CDR3 here is CASSGEGLAGDWYEQYF. In nucleotides, the CDR3 is TGTGCCAGCAGTGGGGAGGGACTAGCGGGAGACTGGTACGAGCAGTACTTC.

This clonotype has only a few counts. The chain combines TRBV3-1 with TRBJ2-1; 7 nucleotides agree with TRBD1. V shed 2 bases and J 5 bases; nucleotides not matched to a gene: 6. The CDR3 has 15 residues. Germline V gene lookup returns CDR1 LGHDT and CDR2 YNNKEL (reference sequence). The CDR3 DNA follows: TGTGCCAGCAGCCAAAATCCGGGACAGAACAATGAGCAGTTCTTC. It encodes CASSQNPGQNNEQFF.

This clonotype was detected many times. The chain combines TRBV6-2 or TRBV6-3 with TRBJ2-1; perhaps TRBD2 as D (5 bases). V shed 6 bases and J shed 3 bases, with 18 bases lying between them. The germline V gene encodes CDR1 MNHEY and CDR2 SVGEGT. The CDR3 consists of 16 residues. The CDR3 bases are TGTGCCAGCAGGCCACTGTGGCTAGCAGTCTACAATGAGCAGTTCTTC. It encodes CASRPLWLAVYNEQFF.

This clonotype was seen ten or more times. Mismatch with germline at one junction end may stem from a read error. V and J are TRBV27 and TRBJ1-4, with D possibly matching TRBD1 (5 bases). CDR1 MNHEY and CDR2 SMNVEV come from the germline V gene (reference sequence). The CDR3 consists of 14 residues. DNA of the CDR3: TGTGCCAGCAGTCTATCCAGGGTAAATGAAAAACTGTTTTTT. Translated: CASSLSRVNEKLFF.

The chain is built from TRBV7-9 and TRBJ2-7; D gene unclear. Trimming pared 5 bases from V and 4 bases from J, leaving 9 bases between. CDR3 length equals 12 residues. In germline, CDR1 is SEHNR, CDR2 FQNEAQ (reference sequence). CDR3 loop: CASSGVLYEQYF. Written as DNA, the CDR3 is TGTGCCAGCAGCGGGGTTTTATACGAGCAGTACTTC.

This clonotype was recorded once. A much larger clone sits a single nucleotide away, making a read error possible. V is TRBV20-1 and J is TRBJ2-2, with 7 bases fitting TRBD1. Germline assignment: CDR1 DFQATT and CDR2 SNEGSKA (reference sequence). Germline trimming cut 5 bases from V and 1 base from J; bases unmatched to any gene: 7. This CDR3 is built from 15 residues. CDR3 in amino acids: CSAGPGQQNTGELFF. The CDR3 nucleotides read TGCAGTGCTGGTCCGGGACAGCAGAACACCGGGGAGCTGTTTTTT.

This clonotype was seen ten or more times. In DNA form, the CDR3 reads TGCAGCGTTGAACAGGCAGGGTCGTACGAGCAGTACTTC. Encoded protein: CSVEQAGSYEQYF. The gene calls are TRBV29-1 and TRBJ2-7, with D possibly matching TRBD1 (5 bases). V was pared by 2 bases and J by 4 bases, with 12 bases between. This CDR3 has 13 amino acids. CDR1 is SQVTM and CDR2 is ANQGSEA in the germline V gene.

This clonotype was detected many times. The chain links TRBV20-1 to TRBJ1-6, with D possibly TRBD1 on 5 matching bases. The CDR3 totals 13 residues. Trimming cost V 6 bases and J 7 bases, with 13 bases left between them. The V gene's germline CDR1 is DFQATT and CDR2 SNEGSKA (reference sequence). CDR3 residues: CSARGGGNSPLHF. DNA of the CDR3: TGCAGTGCCCGGGGCGGGGGGAATTCACCCCTCCACTTT.

The J gene is TRBJ1-5, the V gene TRBV7-3; 11 bases agree with TRBD1. Trimming took 2 bases from V and 5 from J; bases not matched to a gene: 5. The V gene's germline CDR1 is SGHTA and CDR2 FQGTGA. The CDR3 runs to 16 residues. DNA for the CDR3: TGTGCCAGCAGCTTACCGGGACAGGGGGTGGATCAGCCCCAGCATTTT. It yields the protein CASSLPGQGVDQPQHF.

This clonotype turned up a few times. The chain employs TRBV20-1 and TRBJ1-4; D remains unclear. Germline loops: CDR1 DFQATT, CDR2 SNEGSKA (reference sequence). This CDR3 has 13 amino acids. Trimming stripped 5 bases from V and 0 bases from J, with 7 bases between. In DNA, the CDR3 is TGCAGTGCTGTCGGTACAACTAATGAAAAACTGTTTTTT. Amino acid sequence: CSAVGTTNEKLFF.

J is TRBJ1-2 and V is TRBV19; D is possibly TRBD1 (5 bases). The V gene's germline CDR1 is LNHDA and CDR2 SQIVND (reference sequence). Trimming stripped 3 bases from V and 1 base from J, with 12 bases between. This CDR3 comprises 15 residues. The chain's CDR3 is CASSIRAGNNYGYTF. The CDR3 DNA reads TGTGCCAGTAGTATCCGGGCAGGGAATAACTATGGCTACACCTTC.

This clonotype was seen a handful of times. The chain links TRBV19 to TRBJ2-7, with 7 bases identical to TRBD1. The germline V gene has CDR1 LNHDA and CDR2 SQIVND (reference sequence). CDR3 size: 15 residues. The ends lost 2 bases at V and 7 bases at J; junction bases unmatched: 11. Here the CDR3 DNA reads TGTGCCAGTAGTATAACTGTTGAGGGGGCACGGGAGCAGTACTTC. Translating gives CASSITVEGAREQYF.

Ten or more counts support this clonotype. V usage is TRBV6-2 or TRBV6-3 and J usage is TRBJ2-7, with 11 bases fitting TRBD2. Germline CDR1 MNHEY, CDR2 SVGEGT. This CDR3 is 15 amino acids long. The trim removed 7 bases at V and 1 base at J, leaving 6 bases unmatched. Written as DNA, the CDR3 is TGTGCCAGCACCAGCCGACTAGCGGGGTCCTACGAGCAGTACTTC. This encodes CASTSRLAGSYEQYF.

In this sample, this clonotype turned up many times. This CDR3 reads CASSWSIGGSYEQYF. CDR3 DNA sequence: TGTGCCAGCAGCTGGTCTATCGGGGGCTCCTACGAGCAGTACTTC. J is TRBJ2-7 and V is TRBV5-8; maybe TRBD2 (6 bases). V lost 3 bases and J lost 0, with 13 bases in between. The germline CDR1 and CDR2 sequences are SGHTS and YDEGEE. The CDR3 is 15 amino acids.

In this sample, this clonotype turned up a few times. The chain joins TRBV11-2 to TRBJ1-1; D is undetermined. The CDR3 loop spans 14 amino acids. CDR1 and CDR2 (germline): SGHAT, FQNNGV. V lost 1 base and J lost 6, with 12 bases in between. CDR3 loop: CASSLAPGYPEAFF. The CDR3, as DNA: TGTGCCAGCAGCTTAGCCCCGGGGTACCCTGAAGCTTTCTTT.

This clonotype was seen a handful of times. The rearrangement joins TRBV5-4 to TRBJ1-6; D uncertain. CDR3 length: 16 residues. Germline V CDR1 and CDR2: SGHNT, YYREEE (reference sequence). V lost 4 bases and J lost 0, with 11 bases in between. The CDR3 protein is CASSQSVFSYNSPLHF. The CDR3 nucleotides read TGTGCCAGCAGCCAGTCCGTGTTCTCCTATAATTCACCCCTCCACTTT.

The chain joins TRBV10-2 to TRBJ1-2; D may be TRBD1 (6 bases). Trimming stripped 5 bases from V and 4 bases from J, with 11 bases between. CDR3 length: 13 amino acids. Looked up from germline, CDR1 is WSHSY and CDR2 is SAAADI. Here the CDR3 reads CASSTYRAYGYTF. DNA for the CDR3: TGCGCCAGCAGTACTTACAGGGCCTATGGCTACACCTTC.

This clonotype occurred a few times. The chain links TRBV5-1 to TRBJ2-1; 9 positions agree with TRBD2. There are 19 residues in the CDR3. Germline lookup yields CDR1 SGHRS and CDR2 YFSETQ. The V segment lost 0 bases and the J segment 1 base; nucleotides outside the gene matches: 11. The CDR3 DNA follows: TGCGCCAGCAGCTTGGCTGCTAGCGGGACACGTCTTTCCTACAATGAGCAGTTCTTC. Encoded protein: CASSLAASGTRLSYNEQFF.

This clonotype has a single count. The chain couples TRBV5-1 to TRBJ1-4, with 9 bases fitting TRBD1. Trimming cost V 4 bases and J 4 bases; bases outside gene matches: 5. Germline V lookup: CDR1 SGHRS, CDR2 YFSETQ. CDR3 length: 15 residues. CDR3 residues: CASSPGDRDNEKLFF. The CDR3 bases are TGCGCCAGCAGCCCAGGGGACAGGGATAATGAAAAACTGTTTTTT.

The gene calls are TRBV7-2 and TRBJ1-4, with a weak D call TRBD1 (6 bases). CDR3 length: 16 residues. Between the trimmed V and J ends, which lost 5 bases and 4 bases, there was a span of 17 bases. CDR1 and CDR2 from the germline V gene are SGHTA and FQGNSA. CDR3 amino acids: CASSQAAGALNEKLFF. The CDR3 DNA reads as TGTGCCAGCAGCCAAGCAGCAGGGGCCCTTAATGAAAAACTGTTTTTT. The entire variable domain, with the rest obtained from reference TRBV7-2 and TRBJ1-4, is as follows: GAGVSQSPSNKVTEKGKDVELRCDPISGHTALYWYRQSLGQGLEFLIYFQGNSAPDKSGLPSDRFSAERTGGSVSTLTIQRTQQEDSAVYLCASSQAAGALNEKLFFGSGTQLSVL.

This clonotype was seen at least ten times. The chain uses TRBV5-1 and TRBJ2-7; 8 positions match TRBD1. The CDR3 loop spans 15 amino acids. Germline lookup yields CDR1 SGHRS and CDR2 YFSETQ. J lost 2 bases, V lost 1 base, and 5 bases had no gene match. CDR3 protein: CASSLTGQGPYEQYF. CDR3 DNA sequence: TGCGCCAGCAGCTTGACCGGACAGGGTCCCTACGAGCAGTACTTC.

At least ten counts were recorded for this clonotype. This chain links TRBV10-3 with TRBJ2-1, with 7 bases aligning to TRBD1. Looked up from germline, CDR1 is ENHRY and CDR2 is SYGVKD. The CDR3 length is 12 residues. V was pared by 4 bases and J by 8 bases, with 2 bases of the junction left unmatched. The CDR3 protein is CAISGGGHEQFF. Here the CDR3 DNA reads TGTGCCATCAGTGGAGGGGGCCATGAGCAGTTCTTC.

The rearrangement uses TRBV6-9 and TRBJ1-2; unclear D gene. Trimming took 3 bases from V and 7 from J, leaving 15 bases between them. Germline loops: CDR1 MNHGY, CDR2 SVAAGI. The CDR3 consists of 14 residues. CDR3 sequence (DNA): TGTGCCAGCAGTTACGGGGAAAGCTTGGTTGGCTACACCTTC. Translated: CASSYGESLVGYTF.

Points on this clonotype: This may stem from a read error, because a much larger clone lies one nucleotide away. The J gene is TRBJ2-2, the V gene TRBV12-3 or TRBV12-4; D possibly uses TRBD1 or TRBD2 (6 bases each). The CDR3 is 17 residues long. Trimming cost V 3 bases and J 4 bases, with 18 bases left between them. CDR3 sequence: CASSLVVGGVVTGELFF. The CDR3 DNA reads as TGTGCCAGCAGTTTGGTGGTGGGGGGCGTCGTCACCGGGGAGCTGTTTTTT.

This chain joins TRBV6-1 and TRBJ2-1; TRBD2 matches at 11 bases. Looked up from germline, CDR1 is MNHNS and CDR2 is SASEGT. This CDR3 has 17 residues. V gave up 2 bases and J gave up 0 bases; unmatched junction bases: 3. CDR3 loop: CASSELAGGFSYNEQFF. The DNA of the CDR3 is TGTGCCAGCAGTGAACTAGCGGGGGGTTTCTCCTACAATGAGCAGTTCTTC.

The chain joins TRBV20-1 to TRBJ2-7; 11 positions agree with TRBD2. This CDR3 has 13 residues. With 6 bases clipped from V and 6 bases from J, the junction kept 7 bases outside the gene matches. Per the germline V gene, CDR1 is DFQATT and CDR2 is SNEGSKA (reference sequence). The chain's CDR3 is CSAELAGALEQYF. CDR3 sequence (DNA): TGCAGTGCGGAACTAGCGGGAGCTCTCGAGCAGTACTTC.

A remark on this clonotype: A junction boundary mismatches the germline segment, possibly from a read error. The CDR3 loop reads CASSEEGNQPRHF. Written as DNA, the CDR3 is TGTGCCAGCAGTGAGGAAGGAAATCAGCCCCGGCATTTT. The V and J genes are TRBV2 and TRBJ1-5, with D uncertain. The CDR3 sequence is 13 residues long. The germline CDR1 and CDR2 sequences are SNHLY and FYNNEI.

This chain connects TRBV20-1 to TRBJ1-1; 9 bases map to TRBD1. V gave up 3 bases and J gave up 10 bases; unmatched junction bases: 6. Germline V gene lookup returns CDR1 DFQATT and CDR2 SNEGSKA (reference sequence). The CDR3 runs 12 residues. CDR3: CSASGTGFIAFF. The DNA for the CDR3 is TGCAGTGCTAGCGGGACAGGGTTTATAGCTTTCTTT.

This clonotype was observed at least ten times. The chain links TRBV11-1 to TRBJ2-1; unclear D gene. Germline V gene lookup returns CDR1 SGHAT and CDR2 FQDESV (reference sequence). V gave up 5 bases and J gave up 6 bases, with 20 bases separating them. This CDR3 region has 16 residues. Here the CDR3 DNA reads TGTGCCAGCAGCCCCGCTCCCGGGCCAGGTGGCAATGAGCAGTTCTTC. Translated, it gives CASSPAPGPGGNEQFF.

This clonotype was detected a few times. The chain has TRBV20-1 and TRBJ1-5; perhaps TRBD1 as D (5 bases). Germline CDR1 and CDR2: DFQATT and SNEGSKA (reference sequence). The CDR3 is 16 residues long. The germline V and J ends were trimmed by 2 bases and 4 bases, with 18 bases remaining between them. CDR3 loop: CSARSHGGEGNQPQHF. The CDR3 coding sequence is TGCAGTGCTAGATCACACGGGGGAGAAGGAAATCAGCCCCAGCATTTT.